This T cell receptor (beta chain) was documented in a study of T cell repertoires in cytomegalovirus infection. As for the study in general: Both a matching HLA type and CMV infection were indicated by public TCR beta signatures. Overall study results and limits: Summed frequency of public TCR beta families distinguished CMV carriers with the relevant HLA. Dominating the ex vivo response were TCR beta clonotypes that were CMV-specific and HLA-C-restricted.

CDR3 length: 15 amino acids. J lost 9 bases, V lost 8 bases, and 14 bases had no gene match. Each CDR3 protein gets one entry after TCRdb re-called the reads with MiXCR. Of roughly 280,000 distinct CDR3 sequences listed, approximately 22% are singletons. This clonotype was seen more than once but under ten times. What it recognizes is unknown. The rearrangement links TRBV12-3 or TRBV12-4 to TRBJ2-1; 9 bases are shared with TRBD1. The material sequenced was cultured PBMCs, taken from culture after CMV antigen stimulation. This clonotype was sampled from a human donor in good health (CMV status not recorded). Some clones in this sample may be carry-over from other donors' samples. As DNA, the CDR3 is TGTGCCAGCTATGACGGGACAGGGAGACAGGTTGAGCAGTTCTTC. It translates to CASYDGTGRQVEQFF.